This TCR beta chain appears in the sequencing data of a study of cytomegalovirus exposure and HLA in healthy donors. General study points: Excluded: some indistinguishable V segments such as TRBV6-2 and TRBV6-3. As a later analysis showed, several of the most significant clusters appeared to be linked to common viral pathogens. Previously analyzed data showed that most TCR beta V segments were productive at a frequency of about 90% or about 30%.

PCR was performed using 60 Vbeta and 13 Jbeta primers. The table came from immunoSEQ multiplex PCR; TCRdb's copy has only in-frame clones and leaves some out. The table lists about 100,000 clones, approximately 78% of them singletons, with 1.5% to 2% in the top ten. V lost 4 bases and J 0 bases, leaving 11 bases between the germline ends. The CDR3 loop spans 15 amino acids. Germline lookup yields CDR1 MGHRA and CDR2 YSYEKL. About this clone: Its antigen is as yet unknown.

The sample taken for sequencing was PBMCs. This receptor was identified in a woman aged 40 to 50 in good health and CMV-seronegative. V and J are TRBV4-1 and TRBJ2-3; D is perhaps TRBD2 (6 bases). The CDR3 spells CASSLPRGSTDTQYF. The CDR3 nucleotides read TGCGCCAGCAGCCTCCCGCGGGGCAGCACAGATACGCAGTATTTT.